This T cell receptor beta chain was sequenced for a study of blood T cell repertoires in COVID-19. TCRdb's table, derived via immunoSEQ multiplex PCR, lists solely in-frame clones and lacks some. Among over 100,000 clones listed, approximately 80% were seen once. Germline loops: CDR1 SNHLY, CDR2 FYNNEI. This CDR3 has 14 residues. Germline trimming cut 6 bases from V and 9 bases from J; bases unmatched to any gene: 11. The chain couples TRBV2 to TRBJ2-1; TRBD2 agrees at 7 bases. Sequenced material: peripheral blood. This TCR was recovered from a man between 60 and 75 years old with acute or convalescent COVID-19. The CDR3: CASSVERDVSEQFF. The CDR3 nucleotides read TGTGCCAGCAGCGTCGAGCGGGACGTCAGTGAGCAGTTCTTC.